The TCR beta chain described here comes from a study of blood T cell repertoires in COVID-19. Study summary: Spain, Italy and the United States supplied samples that represented acute and convalescent COVID-19. Sources were T cells, B-cell-depleted T cells, or PBMCs; the material itself was cDNA or gDNA.

This clone was recorded once. The method was immunoSEQ multiplex PCR; TCRdb's version includes in-frame clones alone and lacks a portion of them. The repertoire holds about 200,000 clones, around 80% seen once, with about 13% in the top ten. Material: peripheral blood. The clonotype comes from a human donor in a cohort sampled during active COVID-19.

CDR3 in amino acids: CASSLTGLEYNEQFF. In DNA, the CDR3 is TGTGCCAGCAGTCTCACGGGACTCGAATACAATGAGCAGTTCTTC. V is TRBV27 and J is TRBJ2-1; tentative D call: TRBD2 (6 bases). Germline values: CDR1 MNHEY, CDR2 SMNVEV (reference sequence). This CDR3 comprises 15 residues. V lost 5 bases and J lost 4, with 15 bases in between.